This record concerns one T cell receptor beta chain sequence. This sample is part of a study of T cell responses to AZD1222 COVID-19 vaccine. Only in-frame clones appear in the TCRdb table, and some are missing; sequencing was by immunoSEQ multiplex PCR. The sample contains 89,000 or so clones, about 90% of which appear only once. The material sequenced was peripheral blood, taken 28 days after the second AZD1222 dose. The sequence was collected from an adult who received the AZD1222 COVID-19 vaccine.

The CDR3 DNA reads as TGTGCCAGCAGCTTTCGAGCGGGGGGAAACACCGGGGAGCTGTTTTTT. This gives the protein CASSFRAGGNTGELFF. The chain employs TRBV7-3 and TRBJ2-2; 9 positions match TRBD2. V shed 3 bases, J shed 2 bases, and the junction held 4 bases outside the gene matches. The CDR3 has 16 residues. Per germline, CDR1 SGHTA and CDR2 FQGTGA.